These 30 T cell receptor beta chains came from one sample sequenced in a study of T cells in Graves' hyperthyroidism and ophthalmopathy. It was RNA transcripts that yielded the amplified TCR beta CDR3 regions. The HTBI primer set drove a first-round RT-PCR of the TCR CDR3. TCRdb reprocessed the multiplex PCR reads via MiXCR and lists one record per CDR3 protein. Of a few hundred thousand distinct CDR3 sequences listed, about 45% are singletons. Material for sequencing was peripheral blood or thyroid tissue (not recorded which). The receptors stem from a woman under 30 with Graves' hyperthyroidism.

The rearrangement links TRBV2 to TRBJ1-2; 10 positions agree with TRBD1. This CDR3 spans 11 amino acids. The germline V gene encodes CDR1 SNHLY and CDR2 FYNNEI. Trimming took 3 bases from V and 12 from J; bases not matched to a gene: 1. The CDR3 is CASSEGTGDTF. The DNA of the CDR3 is TGTGCCAGCAGTGAGGGGACAGGGGACACCTTC.

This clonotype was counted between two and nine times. The CDR3 sequence: CATSTSESTDTQYF. Written as DNA, the CDR3 is TGTGCCACGTCGACTAGTGAGAGCACAGATACGCAGTATTTT. The rearrangement uses TRBV24-1 and TRBJ2-3; maybe TRBD2 (6 bases). Germline V gene data show CDR1 as KGHDR and CDR2 as SFDVKD. Trimming stripped 10 bases from V and 0 bases from J, with 13 bases between. The CDR3 spans 14 residues.

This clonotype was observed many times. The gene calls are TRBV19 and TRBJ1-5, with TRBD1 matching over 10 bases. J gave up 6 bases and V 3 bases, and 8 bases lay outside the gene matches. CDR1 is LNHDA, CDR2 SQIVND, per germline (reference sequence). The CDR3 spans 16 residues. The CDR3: CASSIPRQGAGQPQHF. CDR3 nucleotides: TGTGCCAGTAGTATCCCCCGACAGGGGGCGGGTCAGCCCCAGCATTTT.

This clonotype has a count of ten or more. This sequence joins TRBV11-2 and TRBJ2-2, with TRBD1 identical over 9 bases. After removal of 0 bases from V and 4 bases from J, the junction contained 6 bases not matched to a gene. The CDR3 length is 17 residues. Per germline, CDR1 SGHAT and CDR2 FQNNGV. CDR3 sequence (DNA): TGTGCCAGCAGCTTAGACATCGGACAGGGGACCACCGGGGAGCTGTTTTTT. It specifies CASSLDIGQGTTGELFF. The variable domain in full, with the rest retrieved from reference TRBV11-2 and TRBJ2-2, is EAGVAQSPRYKIIEKRQSVAFWCNPISGHATLYWYQQILGQGPKLLIQFQNNGVVDDSQLPKDRFSAERLKGVDSTLKIQPAKLEDSAVYLCASSLDIGQGTTGELFFGEGSRLTVL.

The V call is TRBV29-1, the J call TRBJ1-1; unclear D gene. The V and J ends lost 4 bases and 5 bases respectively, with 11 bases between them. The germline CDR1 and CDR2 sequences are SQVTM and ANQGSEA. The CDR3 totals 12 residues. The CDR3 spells CSVAAYGTEAFF. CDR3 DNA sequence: TGCAGCGTTGCCGCATATGGGACTGAAGCTTTCTTT.

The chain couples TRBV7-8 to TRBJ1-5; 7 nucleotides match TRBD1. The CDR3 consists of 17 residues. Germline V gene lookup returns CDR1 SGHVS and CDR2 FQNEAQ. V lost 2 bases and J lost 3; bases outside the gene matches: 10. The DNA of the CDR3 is TGTGCCAGCAGCTTATTTGTCACAGGGGCCCTCAATCAGCCCCAGCATTTT. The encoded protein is CASSLFVTGALNQPQHF.

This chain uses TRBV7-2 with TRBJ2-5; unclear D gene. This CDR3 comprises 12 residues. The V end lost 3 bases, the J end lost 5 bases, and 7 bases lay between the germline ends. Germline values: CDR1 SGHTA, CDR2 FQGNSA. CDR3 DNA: TGTGCCAGCAGCTTCAACTGGGAGACCCAGTACTTC. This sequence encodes CASSFNWETQYF.

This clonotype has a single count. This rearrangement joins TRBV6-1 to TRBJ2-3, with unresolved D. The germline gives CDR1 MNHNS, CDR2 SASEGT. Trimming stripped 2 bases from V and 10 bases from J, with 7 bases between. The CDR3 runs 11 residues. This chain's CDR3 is CASSELSPQYF. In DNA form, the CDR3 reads TGTGCCAGCAGTGAATTATCTCCGCAGTATTTT.

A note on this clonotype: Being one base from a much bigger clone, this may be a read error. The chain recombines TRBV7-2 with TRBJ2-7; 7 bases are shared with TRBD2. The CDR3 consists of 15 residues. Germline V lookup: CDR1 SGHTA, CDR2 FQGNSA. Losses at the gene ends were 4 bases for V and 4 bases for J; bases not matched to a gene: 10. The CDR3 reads CASSSWGGGGYEQYF. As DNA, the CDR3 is TGTGCCAGCAGCTCCTGGGGCGGCGGGGGTTACGAGCAGTACTTC.

In nucleotides, the CDR3 is TGTGCCACCAGCAGAGATTTAGACAGGGGTAACATTCAGTACTTC. As protein: CATSRDLDRGNIQYF. The rearrangement joins TRBV15 to TRBJ2-7; 8 bases are a match to TRBD1. The J call may be incorrect, as the DNA end agrees better with TRBJ2-4. Germline assignment: CDR1 LNHNV and CDR2 YYDKDF (reference sequence). This CDR3 is 15 amino acids long.

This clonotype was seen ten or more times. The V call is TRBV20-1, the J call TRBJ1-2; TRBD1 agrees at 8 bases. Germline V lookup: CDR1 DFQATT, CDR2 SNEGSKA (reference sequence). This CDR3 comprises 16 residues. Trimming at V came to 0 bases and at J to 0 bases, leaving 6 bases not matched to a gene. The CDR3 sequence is CSARDDRGSTNYGYTF. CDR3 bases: TGCAGTGCTAGAGATGACAGGGGATCCACTAACTATGGCTACACCTTC.

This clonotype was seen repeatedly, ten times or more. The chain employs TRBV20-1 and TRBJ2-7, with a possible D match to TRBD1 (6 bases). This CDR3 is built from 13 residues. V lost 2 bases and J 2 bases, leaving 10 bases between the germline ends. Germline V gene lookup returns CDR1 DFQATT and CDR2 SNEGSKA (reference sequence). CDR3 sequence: CSARRTATYEQYF. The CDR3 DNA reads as TGCAGTGCTAGAAGGACAGCCACCTACGAGCAGTACTTC.

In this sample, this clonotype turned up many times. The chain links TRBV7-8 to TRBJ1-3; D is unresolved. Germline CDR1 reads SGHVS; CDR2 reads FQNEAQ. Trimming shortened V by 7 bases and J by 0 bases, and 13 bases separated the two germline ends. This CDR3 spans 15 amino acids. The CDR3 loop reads CASITHGRSGNTIYF. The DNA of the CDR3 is TGTGCCAGCATTACCCACGGACGCTCTGGAAACACCATATATTTT.

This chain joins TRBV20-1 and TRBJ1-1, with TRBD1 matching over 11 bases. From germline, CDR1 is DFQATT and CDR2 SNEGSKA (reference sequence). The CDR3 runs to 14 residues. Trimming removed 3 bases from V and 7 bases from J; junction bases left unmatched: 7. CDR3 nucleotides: TGCAGTGCTAGGGGGACAGGGGGGTACAATGAAGCTTTCTTT. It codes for CSARGTGGYNEAFF.

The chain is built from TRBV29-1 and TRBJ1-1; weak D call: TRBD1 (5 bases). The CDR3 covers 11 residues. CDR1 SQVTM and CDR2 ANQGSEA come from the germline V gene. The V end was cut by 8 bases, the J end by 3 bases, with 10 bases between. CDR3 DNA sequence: TGCAGCTTAGCCAGGGACACTGAAGCTTTCTTT. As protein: CSLARDTEAFF.

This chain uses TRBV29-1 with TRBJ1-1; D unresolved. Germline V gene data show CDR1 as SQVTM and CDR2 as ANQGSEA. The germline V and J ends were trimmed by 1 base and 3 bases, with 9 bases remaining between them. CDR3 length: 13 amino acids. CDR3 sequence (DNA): TGCAGCGTTGAAGGGGCACCGGACACTGAAGCTTTCTTT. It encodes CSVEGAPDTEAFF. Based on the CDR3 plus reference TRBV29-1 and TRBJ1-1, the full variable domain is SAVISQKPSRDICQRGTSLTIQCQVDSQVTMMFWYRQQPGQSLTLIATANQGSEATYESGFVIDKFPISRPNLTFSTLTVSNMSPEDSSIYLCSVEGAPDTEAFFGQGTRLTVV.

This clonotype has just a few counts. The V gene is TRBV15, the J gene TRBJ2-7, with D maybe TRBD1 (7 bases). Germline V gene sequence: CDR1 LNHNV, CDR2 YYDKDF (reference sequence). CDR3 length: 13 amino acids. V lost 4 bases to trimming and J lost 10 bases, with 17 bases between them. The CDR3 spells CATSTSDRRGQYF. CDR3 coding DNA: TGTGCCACCAGCACCTCGGACAGGCGGGGACAGTACTTC.

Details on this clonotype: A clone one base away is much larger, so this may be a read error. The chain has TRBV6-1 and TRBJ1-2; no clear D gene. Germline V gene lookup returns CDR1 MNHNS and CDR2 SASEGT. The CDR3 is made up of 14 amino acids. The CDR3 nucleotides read TGTGCCAGCAGTTTATACTTGGCTAACTATGGCTACGCCTTC. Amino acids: CASSLYLANYGYAF.

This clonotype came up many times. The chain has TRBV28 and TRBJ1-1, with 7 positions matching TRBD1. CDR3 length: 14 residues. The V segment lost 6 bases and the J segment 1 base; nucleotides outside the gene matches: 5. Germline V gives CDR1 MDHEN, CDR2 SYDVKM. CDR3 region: CASSDRAKNTEAFF. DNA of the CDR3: TGTGCCAGCAGCGACAGGGCTAAGAACACTGAAGCTTTCTTT.

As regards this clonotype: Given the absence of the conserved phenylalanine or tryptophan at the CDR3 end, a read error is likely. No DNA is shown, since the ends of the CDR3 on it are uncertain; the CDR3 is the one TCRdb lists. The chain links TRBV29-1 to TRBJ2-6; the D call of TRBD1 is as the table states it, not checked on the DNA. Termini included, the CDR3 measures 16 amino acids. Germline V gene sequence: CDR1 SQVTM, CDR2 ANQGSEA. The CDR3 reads CSVEEGGNSGANVLVL.

The CDR3 region has the DNA TGTGCCACCAGTGATGGGGTTCTAGCGGGCTACAATGAGCAGTTCTTC. Residues: CATSDGVLAGYNEQFF. This rearrangement joins TRBV24-1 to TRBJ2-1; 8 bases line up with TRBD2. The V gene end was trimmed by 3 bases and the J gene end by 3 bases; junction bases not matched to a gene: 6. The CDR3 covers 16 residues. Looked up from germline, CDR1 is KGHDR and CDR2 is SFDVKD.

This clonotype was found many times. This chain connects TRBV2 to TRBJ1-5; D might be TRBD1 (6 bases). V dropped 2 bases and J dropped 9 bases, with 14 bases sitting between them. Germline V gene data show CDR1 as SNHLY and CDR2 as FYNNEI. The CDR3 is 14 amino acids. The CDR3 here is CASSERGERSPQHF. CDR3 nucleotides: TGTGCCAGCAGTGAAAGGGGGGAGCGGTCGCCCCAGCATTTT. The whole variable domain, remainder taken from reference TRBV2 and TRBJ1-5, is EPEVTQTPSHQVTQMGQEVILRCVPISNHLYFYWYRQILGQKVEFLVSFYNNEISEKSEIFDDQFSVERPDGSNFTLKIRSTKLEDSAMYFCASSERGERSPQHFGDGTRLSIL.

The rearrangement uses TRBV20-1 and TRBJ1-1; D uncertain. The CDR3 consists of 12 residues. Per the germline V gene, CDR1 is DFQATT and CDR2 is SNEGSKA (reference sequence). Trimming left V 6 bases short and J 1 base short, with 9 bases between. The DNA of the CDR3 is TGCAGTGCCAGCGGACGGAACACTGAAGCTTTCTTT. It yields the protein CSASGRNTEAFF.

CDR3 region: CASSRTSGSIADTQYF. In DNA form, the CDR3 reads TGTGCCAGCAGCCGGACTAGCGGGAGTATCGCAGATACGCAGTATTTT. This sequence joins TRBV7-6 and TRBJ2-3; TRBD2 agrees at 13 bases. The V segment lost 5 bases and the J segment 4 bases; nucleotides outside the gene matches: 6. Looked up from germline, CDR1 is SGHVS and CDR2 is FNYEAQ. The CDR3 loop spans 16 amino acids.

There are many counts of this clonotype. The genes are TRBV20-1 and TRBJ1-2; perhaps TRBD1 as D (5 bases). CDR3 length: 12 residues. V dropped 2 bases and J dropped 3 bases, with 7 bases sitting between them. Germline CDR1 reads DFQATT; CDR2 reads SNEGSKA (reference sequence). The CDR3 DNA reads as TGCAGTGCTAGACAGGGTGACTATGGCTACACCTTC. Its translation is CSARQGDYGYTF.

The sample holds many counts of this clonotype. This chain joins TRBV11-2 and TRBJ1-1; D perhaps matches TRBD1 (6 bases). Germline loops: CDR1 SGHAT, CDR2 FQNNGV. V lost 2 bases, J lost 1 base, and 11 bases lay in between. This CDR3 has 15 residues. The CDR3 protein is CASSLSPGENTEAFF. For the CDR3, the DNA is TGTGCCAGCAGCTTAAGTCCAGGGGAGAACACTGAAGCTTTCTTT.

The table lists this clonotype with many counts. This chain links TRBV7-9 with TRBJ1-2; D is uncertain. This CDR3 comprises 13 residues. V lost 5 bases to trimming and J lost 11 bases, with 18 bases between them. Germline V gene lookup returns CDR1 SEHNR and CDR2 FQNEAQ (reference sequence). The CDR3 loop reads CASSTTRSDRYTF. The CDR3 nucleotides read TGTGCCAGCAGCACAACCCGGAGTGATAGGTACACCTTC. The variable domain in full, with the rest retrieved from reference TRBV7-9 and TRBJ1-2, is DTGVSQNPRHKITKRGQNVTFRCDPISEHNRLYWYRQTLGQGPEFLTYFQNEAQLEKSRLLSDRFSAERPKGSFSTLEIQRTEQGDSAMYLCASSTTRSDRYTFGSGTRLTVV.

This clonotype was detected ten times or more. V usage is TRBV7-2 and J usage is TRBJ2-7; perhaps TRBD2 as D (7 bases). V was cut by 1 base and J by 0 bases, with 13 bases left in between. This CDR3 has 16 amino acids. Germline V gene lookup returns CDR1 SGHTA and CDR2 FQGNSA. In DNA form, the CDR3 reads TGTGCCAGCAGCTTAGGTGCGGGGGCCCTCTCCTACGAGCAGTACTTC. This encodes CASSLGAGALSYEQYF.

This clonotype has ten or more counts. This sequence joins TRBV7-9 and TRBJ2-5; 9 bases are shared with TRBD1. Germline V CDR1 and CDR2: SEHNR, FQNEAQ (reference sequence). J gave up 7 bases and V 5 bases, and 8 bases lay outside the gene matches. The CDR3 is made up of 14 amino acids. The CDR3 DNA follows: TGTGCCAGCAGCCAGGGACAGGGCGCGGGGACCCAGTACTTC. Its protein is CASSQGQGAGTQYF.

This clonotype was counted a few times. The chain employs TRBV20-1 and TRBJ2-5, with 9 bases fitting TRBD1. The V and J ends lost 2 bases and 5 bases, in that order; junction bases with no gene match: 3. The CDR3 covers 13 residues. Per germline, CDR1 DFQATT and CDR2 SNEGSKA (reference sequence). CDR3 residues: CSARPGTGETQYF. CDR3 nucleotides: TGCAGTGCTAGACCCGGGACAGGGGAGACCCAGTACTTC.